This T cell receptor (beta chain) was recovered during a study of cytomegalovirus exposure and HLA in healthy donors. Remarks on this clone: As yet, its antigen is unknown.

With 3 bases removed from V and 8 bases from J, the gap between germline ends came to 16 bases. The CDR3 sequence is 14 residues long. Germline V gene lookup returns CDR1 GTSNPN and CDR2 SVGIG (reference sequence). Study-level findings and limits: Reported results showed that the classifier diagnosed cytomegalovirus status with high specificity and sensitivity.

PCR was performed using 60 Vbeta and 13 Jbeta primers. Repertoires were generated with immunoSEQ multiplex PCR, while TCRdb's copy carries only in-frame clones and drops some. The sample records about 91,000 clones, over 75% being singletons. The V call is TRBV30, the J call TRBJ2-2; TRBD2 might be the D (6 bases). The source of this sequence is a male donor in good health and CMV-seropositive. Sequences were obtained from PBMCs. CDR3 in DNA: TGTGCCTGGAGACTACCCGGGGGTTCGGGGGAGCTGTTTTTT. It is translated as CAWRLPGGSGELFF.